Sequencing of this T cell receptor beta chain was carried out in a study of blood T cell repertoires in COVID-19 (dated by TCRdb to 2018 to 2020). For the wider study: Samples from collaborators originated in the United States, Italy and Spain and spanned both the acute and convalescent phases of COVID-19. The prospective study material was composed of cDNA or gDNA derived from T cells, B-cell-depleted T cells, or PBMCs. Subjects who had been exposed to COVID-19, were actively infected with it, or had recovered from it provided the deeply sampled blood TCRbeta repertoires that made up the dataset. A freely available public database, intended as a resource for researchers studying the immune response to SARS-CoV-2, is where the repertoires were released. The samples were drawn from the first 160 participants of the ongoing ImmuneRACE study and from under 1,500 subjects provided by 6 global collaborators. A de-identified subject ID, COVID-19 status, age in years and sex were almost always included in the sample metadata. Where available, HLA class I and class II types were taken from metadata supplied by the sample provider and were not determined by assay-based typing. Broader findings and caveats from the paper: The amount of clinical and demographic metadata varied by source and participant and was provided uncurated.

This clone was detected a few times. Its antigen has not been determined. Base qualities are missing; no much larger clone stands one base away. Participants in the prospective study were aged about 18 to 95 years, lived in 20 to 30 United States geographic areas, and enrolled through a virtual design. In the prospective study, cohorts were assigned on the basis of participant-reported clinical history obtained from a screening survey and a study questionnaire. Recovered participants in ImmuneRACE Cohort 3 were defined as having two consecutive negative NP/OP PCR tests, clearance from a healthcare professional, or resolution of symptoms. Each participant in the prospective study had whole blood, serum and a nasopharyngeal or oropharyngeal swab collected by mobile phlebotomists. Over a 2-month period, participants in the prospective study had the option of providing additional blood draws and questionnaires. Before DNA extraction, blood samples from the prospective study were shipped at room temperature or frozen.

Ends trimmed: V by 5 bases, J by 3 bases; bases unmatched to a gene: 2. The germline V gene yields SGHDT for CDR1 and YYEEEE for CDR2. The cysteine opens and the phenylalanine closes a CDR3 of 15 amino acids. The sequence is cut down to CDR3 DNA, 45 bases in frame from base 1. The immunoSEQ Assay, a bias-controlled multiplex PCR, was used to amplify TCRbeta CDR3 regions from genomic DNA. The study's processing was this. The number of nucleated cells in each sample was estimated from the amplification of reference gene primers within the assay. To quantify the absolute abundance of each unique TCRbeta CDR3 rearrangement, sequence reads were collapsed and filtered. For each sample, productive Simpson clonality was calculated as the square root of Simpson's diversity index over productive rearrangements. TCRdb retrieved this table from immuneACCESS and kept in-frame rearrangements only. Not all clones are present; in checked studies, unresolved V genes account for under half, and no reason is known for the remainder. V, J and clone size are those of that table, while D and trimming were read from the DNA. For this sample there are some 380,000 clones; about 90% appear just once. About 1.5% of the sample goes to the ten largest clones.

This clonotype originated in a man aged 30 to 39 who had recovered from COVID-19. The material sequenced was PBMCs or T cells enriched from blood (not recorded which). The chain joins TRBV5-6 to TRBJ2-1; 13 junctional bases match TRBD2. The CDR3 reads as follows: CASRWTSGGYNEQFF. The nucleotide sequence is given as TGTGCCAGCAGGTGGACTAGCGGGGGCTACAATGAGCAGTTCTTC.